This T cell receptor (beta chain) was sequenced for a study of CD4 and CD8 cells across lung adenocarcinoma regions. Germline trimming cut 11 bases from V and 2 bases from J; bases unmatched to any gene: 14. This CDR3 spans 15 amino acids. The germline V gene has CDR1 ENHRY and CDR2 SYGVKD. TCRdb fed the PCR reads into MiXCR, producing one record per CDR3 protein. Of around 9,700 distinct CDR3 sequences detected, roughly 50% appear once; the ten largest clones hold about 20%. The patients had localized lung adenocarcinoma, a non-small cell subtype. The gene calls are TRBV10-3 and TRBJ2-5, with 7 positions matching TRBD2. The clonotype was recovered from a male donor with lung adenocarcinoma. The CD4 and CD8 labels of this study may be unreliable. Sequenced sample: CD4+ T cells from the center of a lung tumor. The CDR3 loop is CAGGDGGGGQETQYF. The CDR3 nucleotides read TGTGCCGGGGGGGACGGTGGCGGTGGGCAAGAGACCCAGTACTTC.